Given below is one TCR beta chain in context. The sample originates from a study of blood T cell repertoires in COVID-19. Study information: The United States, Italy and Spain supplied acute and convalescent COVID-19 samples. PBMCs, B-cell-depleted T cells, or T cells were the source of the cDNA or gDNA that made up the material.

Using immunoSEQ multiplex PCR, the repertoire was profiled, and TCRdb retains in-frame clones only, with some absent. Among more than 85,000 clones, roughly 80% were seen once, and the ten largest hold over 8.5%. Germline CDR1 and CDR2: SGHTA and FQGNSA. Losses at the gene ends were 4 bases for V and 1 base for J; bases not matched to a gene: 9. The CDR3 extends over 16 amino acids. The TCR was taken from a woman in her sixties or seventies with acute or convalescent COVID-19. Sequenced sample: peripheral blood. The chain uses TRBV7-2 and TRBJ1-1, with TRBD1 identical over 7 bases. CDR3 nucleotides: TGTGCCAGCAGCTCGCCCAACAGGGGCCGGAACACTGAAGCTTTCTTT. Protein sequence: CASSSPNRGRNTEAFF. Looking up the rest from reference TRBV7-2 and TRBJ1-1 gives the full variable domain: GAGVSQSPSNKVTEKGKDVELRCDPISGHTALYWYRQSLGQGLEFLIYFQGNSAPDKSGLPSDRFSAERTGGSVSTLTIQRTQQEDSAVYLCASSSPNRGRNTEAFFGQGTRLTVV.